Listed here are 27 T cell receptor beta chains from one sample, sequenced in a study of T cell responses to AZD1222 COVID-19 vaccine. Libraries were prepared by immunoSEQ multiplex PCR; TCRdb keeps only in-frame clonotypes and omits some of them. The table lists some 150,000 clones, roughly 89% of them singletons. The input for sequencing was peripheral blood, taken on day 0 of AZD1222 vaccination. Receptor source: an adult in good health.

This clone was observed a handful of times. The chain uses TRBV27 and TRBJ2-7, with TRBD1 matching 7 bases. Germline lookup yields CDR1 MNHEY and CDR2 SMNVEV (reference sequence). CDR3 length: 13 amino acids. The ends lost 3 bases at V and 6 bases at J; junction bases unmatched: 5. The CDR3 loop reads CASSFQGDGEQYF. The DNA of the CDR3 is TGTGCCAGCAGTTTTCAGGGGGATGGCGAGCAGTACTTC.

The chain is built from TRBV9 and TRBJ1-2, with D unclear. With 0 bases removed from V and 1 base from J, the gap between germline ends came to 7 bases. Germline CDR1 reads SGDLS; CDR2 reads YYNGEE. This CDR3 comprises 14 residues. The DNA for the CDR3 is TGTGCCAGCAGCGTAGGAGTGGGTAACTATGGCTACACCTTC. Amino acid sequence: CASSVGVGNYGYTF.

V and J are TRBV12-3 or TRBV12-4 and TRBJ1-1; 8 bases map to TRBD1. The J segment lost 5 bases and the V segment lost 6 bases, leaving 5 bases of the junction unmatched. The length of the CDR3 is 13 residues. In DNA form, the CDR3 reads TGTGCCAGCAGCCAGGGGGCGCGGACTGAAGCTTTCTTT. This encodes CASSQGARTEAFF.

V is TRBV4-2 and J is TRBJ1-6; D gene unclear. The V gene lost 0 bases and the J gene lost 9 bases, with 6 bases spanning the gap. The germline gives CDR1 LGHNA, CDR2 YNFKEQ. This CDR3 comprises 13 residues. DNA for the CDR3: TGTGCCAGCAGCCAAGAGACGGTTTCACCCCTCCACTTT. Its translation: CASSQETVSPLHF.

V gene TRBV18 combines with J gene TRBJ1-1; tentative D call: TRBD1 (5 bases). This CDR3 spans 13 amino acids. The V and J ends lost 4 bases and 1 base respectively, with 7 bases between them. Germline loops: CDR1 KGHSH, CDR2 LQKENI. The CDR3 region is CASSRQQNTEAFF. The CDR3 DNA sequence: TGTGCCAGCTCACGACAGCAGAACACTGAAGCTTTCTTT.

The chain uses TRBV7-9 and TRBJ2-5; D uncertain. The CDR3 is 10 amino acids. With 8 bases removed from V and 5 bases from J, the gap between germline ends came to 6 bases. The germline V gene encodes CDR1 SEHNR and CDR2 FQNEAQ (reference sequence). The CDR3 region has the DNA TGTGCCAGCTCGACGGAGACCCAGTACTTC. It codes for CASSTETQYF.

The chain is built from TRBV6-5 and TRBJ1-2, with D perhaps matching TRBD1 (5 bases). V dropped 5 bases and J dropped 4 bases, with 8 bases sitting between them. The germline V gene has CDR1 MNHEY and CDR2 SVGAGI. The CDR3 runs 12 residues. The CDR3 loop reads CASSRGGYGYTF. The CDR3 DNA sequence: TGTGCCAGCAGTCGGGGCGGCTATGGCTACACCTTC.

The chain couples TRBV5-1 to TRBJ1-1; 8 bases are shared with TRBD1. Germline V lookup: CDR1 SGHRS, CDR2 YFSETQ. The CDR3 runs 12 residues. The V segment lost 3 bases and the J segment 8 bases; nucleotides outside the gene matches: 3. The CDR3 coding sequence is TGCGCCAGCAGCTATGGACAGGGCGAAGCTTTCTTT. Translation: CASSYGQGEAFF. Full variable domain (missing parts from reference TRBV5-1 and TRBJ1-1): KAGVTQTPRYLIKTRGQQVTLSCSPISGHRSVSWYQQTPGQGLQFLFEYFSETQRNKGNFPGRFSGRQFSNSRSEMNVSTLELGDSALYLCASSYGQGEAFFGQGTRLTVV.

This clone was observed a single time. CDR3 bases: TGTGCCAGCGCAGGGTGGCTGAACACTGAAGCTTTCTTT. Translation: CASAGWLNTEAFF. The rearrangement uses TRBV27 and TRBJ1-1; perhaps TRBD1 as D (5 bases). From germline, CDR1 is MNHEY and CDR2 SMNVEV (reference sequence). The CDR3 contains 13 residues. Trimming removed 8 bases at V and 0 bases at J, with 10 bases between.

The V and J genes are TRBV3-1 (or the pseudogene TRBV3-2) and TRBJ2-7; 7 bases line up with TRBD1. Unmatched junction bases numbered 7, after V lost 3 bases and J lost 2 bases. The CDR3 is 15 amino acids. CDR1 and CDR2 from the germline V gene are LGHDT and YNNKEL (reference sequence). The CDR3 region is CASSHYGTAPYEQYF. CDR3 DNA sequence: TGTGCCAGCAGCCATTACGGGACAGCACCCTACGAGCAGTACTTC.

The chain links TRBV5-1 to TRBJ1-1; TRBD1 matches 7 bases. There are 15 residues in the CDR3. The J segment lost 1 base and the V segment lost 1 base, leaving 4 bases of the junction unmatched. CDR1 is SGHRS and CDR2 is YFSETQ in the germline V gene. The CDR3 region is CASSLSRTGNTEAFF. The CDR3 region has the DNA TGCGCCAGCAGCTTGAGTCGGACAGGGAACACTGAAGCTTTCTTT.

This sequence joins TRBV27 and TRBJ1-1, with TRBD1 as a possible D gene (6 bases). Deletions cut 5 bases from V and 6 bases from J, with 19 bases between. CDR1 and CDR2 from the germline V gene are MNHEY and SMNVEV (reference sequence). The CDR3 spans 15 residues. The CDR3 loop is CASSALGDRRAEAFF. The CDR3 nucleotides are TGTGCCAGCAGTGCTCTGGGTGACAGGCGGGCTGAAGCTTTCTTT.

This clone was observed a single time. The CDR3 spells CASSYSLQSSYNEQFF. Written as DNA, the CDR3 is TGTGCCAGCAGTTACTCGTTGCAGAGCTCCTACAATGAGCAGTTCTTC. The gene calls are TRBV6-5 and TRBJ2-1; no reliable D call. Germline V gives CDR1 MNHEY, CDR2 SVGAGI. The CDR3 totals 16 residues. With 0 bases removed from V and 0 bases from J, the gap between germline ends came to 9 bases.

This clone has a single count. This chain's CDR3 is CASSVGGKRGYNEQFF. For the CDR3, the DNA is TGTGCCAGCAGCGTAGGGGGCAAGCGGGGGTACAATGAGCAGTTCTTC. V is TRBV9 and J is TRBJ2-1; the match to TRBD2 covers 8 bases. Germline V gene data show CDR1 as SGDLS and CDR2 as YYNGEE. Losses at the gene ends were 0 bases for V and 4 bases for J; bases not matched to a gene: 6. The CDR3 is 16 residues long.

The rearrangement links TRBV2 to TRBJ1-6; D unresolved. This CDR3 is 17 amino acids long. Germline V gene data show CDR1 as SNHLY and CDR2 as FYNNEI. Trimming took off 7 bases at V and 0 bases at J, with 16 bases between the two ends. In DNA form, the CDR3 reads TGTGCCAGCACCAGATCACCGGGAGGCTCCTATAATTCACCCCTCCACTTT. It yields the protein CASTRSPGGSYNSPLHF. Based on the CDR3 plus reference TRBV2 and TRBJ1-6, the full variable domain is EPEVTQTPSHQVTQMGQEVILRCVPISNHLYFYWYRQILGQKVEFLVSFYNNEISEKSEIFDDQFSVERPDGSNFTLKIRSTKLEDSAMYFCASTRSPGGSYNSPLHFGNGTRLTVT.

The chain uses TRBV6-2 or TRBV6-3 and TRBJ2-1, with 9 bases that match TRBD2. V was clipped by 0 bases and J by 7 bases; unmatched bases: 13. CDR3 size: 18 residues. Germline V gene lookup returns CDR1 MNHEY and CDR2 SVGEGT. This chain's CDR3 is CASSYSTTAGGQRNEQFF. DNA for the CDR3: TGTGCCAGCAGTTACTCGACGACCGCGGGGGGGCAGAGGAATGAGCAGTTCTTC.

V and J are TRBV4-2 and TRBJ2-1; TRBD1 matches at 7 bases. Unmatched junction bases numbered 10, after V lost 4 bases and J lost 7 bases. Germline V gene sequence: CDR1 LGHNA, CDR2 YNFKEQ. The CDR3 consists of 15 residues. CDR3 nucleotides: TGTGCCAGCAGCCTATCCCCCGGGACAGTTAATGAGCAGTTCTTC. Amino acids: CASSLSPGTVNEQFF.

CDR3: CASTRGPSEKLFF. The CDR3 DNA reads TGTGCCAGCACCAGGGGCCCTTCGGAAAAACTGTTTTTT. The chain carries TRBV6-5 and TRBJ1-4; a possible D gene is TRBD1 (6 bases). Germline V gene data show CDR1 as MNHEY and CDR2 as SVGAGI. CDR3 length: 13 residues. V shed 7 bases and J shed 8 bases, with 14 bases lying between them.

The chain joins TRBV2 to TRBJ1-1; 8 bases agree with TRBD1. The CDR3 length is 15 residues. Germline loops: CDR1 SNHLY, CDR2 FYNNEI. V was pared by 1 base and J by 2 bases, with 3 bases of the junction left unmatched. The CDR3 DNA sequence: TGTGCCAGCAGTGAAGAGACAGGGGAAAACACTGAAGCTTTCTTT. Residues: CASSEETGENTEAFF.

This clone was detected only once. V and J are TRBV7-9 and TRBJ2-7; 13 bases match TRBD2. V shed 6 bases, J shed 7 bases, and the junction held 18 bases outside the gene matches. Germline V gene sequence: CDR1 SEHNR, CDR2 FQNEAQ (reference sequence). This CDR3 is 18 amino acids long. The CDR3 reads CASSSSRAGLAGWREQYF. For the CDR3, the DNA is TGTGCCAGCAGTTCCTCTAGGGCGGGACTAGCGGGATGGAGGGAGCAGTACTTC.

J is TRBJ2-5 and V is TRBV15; the match to TRBD1 covers 7 bases. The CDR3 sequence is 15 residues long. The V segment lost 5 bases and the J segment 5 bases; nucleotides outside the gene matches: 11. The germline CDR1 and CDR2 sequences are LNHNV and YYDKDF (reference sequence). CDR3 region: CATSRVQGQVETQYF. For the CDR3, the DNA is TGTGCCACCAGCCGAGTACAGGGGCAGGTGGAGACCCAGTACTTC. The full variable domain, completed using reference TRBV15 and TRBJ2-5, is DAMVIQNPRYQVTQFGKPVTLSCSQTLNHNVMYWYQQKSSQAPKLLFHYYDKDFNNEADTPDNFQSRRPNTSFCFLDIRSPGLGDTAMYLCATSRVQGQVETQYFGPGTRLLVL.

In DNA form, the CDR3 reads TGTGCCACCAGTGAATCCGGGACATATACCGGGGAGCTGTTTTTT. Translating it yields CATSESGTYTGELFF. J is TRBJ2-2 and V is TRBV24-1; a weak D match, TRBD1 (6 bases). The CDR3 contains 15 residues. Trimming left V 4 bases short and J 5 bases short, with 13 bases between. Germline V gives CDR1 KGHDR, CDR2 SFDVKD.

The V call is TRBV6-1, the J call TRBJ1-3; tentatively, D is TRBD1 (5 bases). Trimming removed 2 bases at V and 11 bases at J, with 13 bases between. Germline CDR1 and CDR2: MNHNS and SASEGT. There are 13 residues in the CDR3. The CDR3 loop reads CASSEWQGSSIYF. The CDR3 DNA is TGTGCCAGCAGTGAATGGCAGGGTAGCTCCATATATTTT.

V gene TRBV7-2 combines with J gene TRBJ2-1; 7 nucleotides agree with TRBD1. The V and J ends lost 3 bases and 4 bases, in that order; junction bases with no gene match: 12. The CDR3 is 17 amino acids. Germline loops: CDR1 SGHTA, CDR2 FQGNSA. The CDR3 reads CASSFGSSGQIYNEQFF. DNA for the CDR3: TGTGCCAGCAGCTTTGGATCCTCGGGACAGATATACAATGAGCAGTTCTTC.

V and J are TRBV7-6 and TRBJ1-5; 7 bases are shared with TRBD1. The V gene's germline CDR1 is SGHVS and CDR2 FNYEAQ. The V segment lost 4 bases and the J segment 7 bases; nucleotides outside the gene matches: 7. The CDR3 is 14 residues long. CDR3 amino acids: CASSSLTGSQPQHF. The CDR3 DNA reads TGTGCCAGCAGCTCGCTGACAGGGAGCCAGCCCCAGCATTTT.

V usage is TRBV15 and J usage is TRBJ1-3, with D possibly matching TRBD1 (5 bases). The CDR3 is made up of 15 amino acids. CDR1 and CDR2 from the germline V gene are LNHNV and YYDKDF (reference sequence). Trimming left V 8 bases short and J 5 bases short, with 19 bases between. CDR3 loop: CATATGGGGRNTIYF. In nucleotides, the CDR3 is TGTGCCACCGCTACCGGGGGGGGAGGCAGAAACACCATATATTTT.

The chain is built from TRBV7-3 and TRBJ2-1, with D hard to call. CDR3 size: 13 residues. From germline, CDR1 is SGHTA and CDR2 FQGTGA. V lost 2 bases to trimming and J lost 5 bases, with 7 bases between them. The CDR3 bases are TGTGCCAGCAGCTTAGGCCTTAACAATGAGCAGTTCTTC. Its translation is CASSLGLNNEQFF.